Below, 9 T cell receptor beta chains from the same sample are listed, as sequenced in a study of T cell repertoires in cytomegalovirus infection. These TCRs' antigens remain unknown. TCRdb redid the calling of the reads with MiXCR, one entry per CDR3 protein. The data show 80,000 to 95,000 distinct CDR3 sequences, 29% seen once. Specimen: CD8+ T cells from cultured PBMCs, collected from culture after CMV antigen stimulation. These receptors all come from a human donor in good health (CMV status not recorded). Some clones in this sample may be carry-over from other donors' samples.

This chain uses TRBV27 with TRBJ2-7; D may be TRBD2 (5 bases). Germline values: CDR1 MNHEY, CDR2 SMNVEV (reference sequence). The V end was cut by 5 bases, the J end by 4 bases, with 18 bases between. CDR3 size: 15 residues. DNA of the CDR3: TGTGCCAGCAGTGTAGTAGGGAGTAAGTGGTACGAGCAGTACTTC. Translated: CASSVVGSKWYEQYF.

The V call is TRBV19, the J call TRBJ1-6, with D possibly matching TRBD1 (6 bases). This CDR3 has 16 residues. V gave up 5 bases and J gave up 0 bases, with 11 bases separating them. CDR1 is LNHDA, CDR2 SQIVND, per germline (reference sequence). CDR3 sequence reads: CASSPTGSSYNSPLHF. DNA of the CDR3: TGTGCCAGTAGTCCTACAGGGAGCTCCTATAATTCACCCCTCCACTTT.

This clonotype has just a few counts. The gene calls are TRBV12-3 or TRBV12-4 and TRBJ1-1; D ambiguous. CDR3 length equals 13 residues. V was trimmed by 5 bases and J by 4 bases, leaving 11 bases between them. The CDR3 DNA is TGTGCCAGCAGTCCTGGATCCGGCACTGAAGCTTTCTTT. It specifies CASSPGSGTEAFF.

This clonotype has only a few counts. The chain recombines TRBV4-1 with TRBJ2-7, with D perhaps matching TRBD2 (5 bases). The V gene's germline CDR1 is MGHRA and CDR2 YSYEKL. The CDR3 has 16 amino acids. With 4 bases removed from V and 0 bases from J, the gap between germline ends came to 16 bases. CDR3 DNA: TGCGCCAGCAGCCCACAACTAAGGGAGCCCTCCTACGAGCAGTACTTC. This gives the protein CASSPQLREPSYEQYF.

The chain employs TRBV11-2 and TRBJ2-5; a weak D match, TRBD2 (5 bases). Trimming left V 1 base short and J 3 bases short, with 9 bases between. The CDR3 totals 14 residues. Germline V gives CDR1 SGHAT, CDR2 FQNNGV. CDR3: CASSLVEGEETQYF. The CDR3 DNA reads TGTGCCAGCAGCTTAGTTGAGGGAGAAGAGACCCAGTACTTC.

In its sample, this clonotype is medium-sized (0.01 to 0.1%). The gene calls are TRBV4-1 and TRBJ2-1; D ambiguous. Per germline, CDR1 MGHRA and CDR2 YSYEKL. The V and J ends lost 3 bases and 3 bases respectively, with 9 bases between them. This CDR3 is built from 14 residues. The CDR3 DNA follows: TGCGCCAGCAGCCACCCTGACATCTACAATGAGCAGTTCTTC. Protein: CASSHPDIYNEQFF.

CDR3 residues: CASSSGGQVYEQYF. The CDR3, as DNA: TGTGCCAGCAGTTCGGGAGGACAAGTCTACGAGCAGTACTTC. V usage is TRBV27 and J usage is TRBJ2-7, with 7 positions matching TRBD2. The V segment lost 4 bases and the J segment 3 bases; nucleotides outside the gene matches: 6. Germline V gene sequence: CDR1 MNHEY, CDR2 SMNVEV (reference sequence). This CDR3 contains 14 residues.

This clonotype was observed many times. V is TRBV12-3 or TRBV12-4 and J is TRBJ2-3; D is uncertain. CDR3 length: 15 residues. V dropped 3 bases and J dropped 6 bases, with 16 bases sitting between them. CDR3 in DNA: TGTGCCAGCAGTTTTGGAGAGAGACTTGATGATACGCAGTATTTT. Amino acid sequence: CASSFGERLDDTQYF.

V is TRBV7-3 and J is TRBJ1-2; D ambiguous. The CDR3 length is 13 residues. CDR1 is SGHTA and CDR2 is FQGTGA in the germline V gene. Trimming shortened V by 5 bases and J by 0 bases, and 7 bases separated the two germline ends. CDR3 DNA sequence: TGTGCCAGCAGCCCAGCCTCTAACTATGGCTACACCTTC. Its protein product is CASSPASNYGYTF.